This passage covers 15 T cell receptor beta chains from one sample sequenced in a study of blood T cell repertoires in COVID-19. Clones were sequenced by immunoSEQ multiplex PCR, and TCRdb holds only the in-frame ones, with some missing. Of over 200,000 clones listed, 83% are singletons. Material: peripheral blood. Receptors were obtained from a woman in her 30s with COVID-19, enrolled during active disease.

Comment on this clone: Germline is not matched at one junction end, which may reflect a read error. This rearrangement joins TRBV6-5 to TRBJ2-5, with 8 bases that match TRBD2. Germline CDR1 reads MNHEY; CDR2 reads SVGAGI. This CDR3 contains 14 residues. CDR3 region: CASNVREGTETQYF. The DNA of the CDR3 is TGCGCCAGCAACGTACGGGAGGGAACAGAGACCCAGTACTTC.

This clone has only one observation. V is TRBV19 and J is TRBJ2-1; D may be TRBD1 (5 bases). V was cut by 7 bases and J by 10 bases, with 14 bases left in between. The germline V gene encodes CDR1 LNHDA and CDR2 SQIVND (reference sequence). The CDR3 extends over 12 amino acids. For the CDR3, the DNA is TGTGCCAGTAAGTCCTGGACACTCGAGCAGTTCTTC. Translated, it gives CASKSWTLEQFF. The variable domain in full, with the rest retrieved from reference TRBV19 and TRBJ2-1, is DGGITQSPKYLFRKEGQNVTLSCEQNLNHDAMYWYRQDPGQGLRLIYYSQIVNDFQKGDIAEGYSVSREKKESFPLTVTSAQKNPTAFYLCASKSWTLEQFFGPGTRLTVL.

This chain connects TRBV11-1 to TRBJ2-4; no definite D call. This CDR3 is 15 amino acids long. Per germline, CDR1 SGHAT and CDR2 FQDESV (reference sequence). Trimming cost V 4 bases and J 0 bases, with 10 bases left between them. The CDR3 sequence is CASSSATVAKNIQYF. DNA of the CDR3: TGTGCCAGCAGCTCCGCTACAGTAGCCAAAAACATTCAGTACTTC.

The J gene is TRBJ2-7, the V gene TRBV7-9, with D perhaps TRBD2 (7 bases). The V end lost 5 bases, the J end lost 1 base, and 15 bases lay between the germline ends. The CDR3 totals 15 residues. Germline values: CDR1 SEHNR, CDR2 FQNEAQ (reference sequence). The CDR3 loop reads CASSPPRGGSYEQYF. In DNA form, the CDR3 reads TGTGCCAGCAGCCCCCCGAGGGGGGGATCCTACGAGCAGTACTTC.

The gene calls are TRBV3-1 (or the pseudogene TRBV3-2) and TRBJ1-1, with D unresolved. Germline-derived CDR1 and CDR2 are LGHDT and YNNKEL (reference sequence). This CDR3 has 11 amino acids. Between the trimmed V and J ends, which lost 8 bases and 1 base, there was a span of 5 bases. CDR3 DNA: TGTGCCAGCCGAGCGAACACTGAAGCTTTCTTT. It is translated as CASRANTEAFF.

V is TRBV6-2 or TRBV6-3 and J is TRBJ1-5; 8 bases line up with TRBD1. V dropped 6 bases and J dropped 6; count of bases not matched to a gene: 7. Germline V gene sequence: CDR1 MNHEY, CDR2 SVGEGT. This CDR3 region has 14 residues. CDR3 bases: TGTGCCAGCAGCAGACAGGGGCTGGGTCAGCCCCAGCATTTT. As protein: CASSRQGLGQPQHF.

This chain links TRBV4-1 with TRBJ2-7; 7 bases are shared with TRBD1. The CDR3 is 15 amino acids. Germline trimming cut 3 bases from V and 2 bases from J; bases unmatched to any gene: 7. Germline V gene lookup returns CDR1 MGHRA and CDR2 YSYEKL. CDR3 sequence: CASSQAGQAPYEQYF. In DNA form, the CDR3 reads TGCGCCAGCAGCCAGGCAGGACAGGCGCCCTACGAGCAGTACTTC.

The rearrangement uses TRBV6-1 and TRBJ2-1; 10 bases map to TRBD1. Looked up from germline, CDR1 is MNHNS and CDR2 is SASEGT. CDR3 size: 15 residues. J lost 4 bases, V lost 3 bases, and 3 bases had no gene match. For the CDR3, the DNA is TGTGCCAGCAGTGAGACAGGGGGCATATACAATGAGCAGTTCTTC. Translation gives CASSETGGIYNEQFF.

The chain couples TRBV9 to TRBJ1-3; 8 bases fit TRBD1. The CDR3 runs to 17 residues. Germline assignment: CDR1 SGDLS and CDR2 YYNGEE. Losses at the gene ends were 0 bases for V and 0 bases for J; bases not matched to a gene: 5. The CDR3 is CASSVAGTGGSGNTIYF. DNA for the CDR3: TGTGCCAGCAGCGTAGCGGGGACAGGAGGCTCTGGAAACACCATATATTTT.

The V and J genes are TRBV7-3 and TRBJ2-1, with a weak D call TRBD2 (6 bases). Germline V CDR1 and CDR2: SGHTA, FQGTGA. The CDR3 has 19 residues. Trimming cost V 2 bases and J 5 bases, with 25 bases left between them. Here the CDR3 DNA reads TGTGCCAGCAGCTTACTTAGTACCGGGGAGGCGGCAGGCGACAATGAGCAGTTCTTC. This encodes CASSLLSTGEAAGDNEQFF.

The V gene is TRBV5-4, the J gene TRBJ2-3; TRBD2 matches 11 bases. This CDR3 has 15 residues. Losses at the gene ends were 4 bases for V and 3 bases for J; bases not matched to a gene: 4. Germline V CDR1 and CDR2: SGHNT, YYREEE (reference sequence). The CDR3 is CASSRTSGGTDTQYF. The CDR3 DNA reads TGTGCCAGCAGCCGAACTAGCGGGGGAACAGATACGCAGTATTTT. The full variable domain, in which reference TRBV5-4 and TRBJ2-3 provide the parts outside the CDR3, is ETGVTQSPTHLIKTRGQQVTLRCSSQSGHNTVSWYQQALGQGPQFIFQYYREEENGRGNFPPRFSGLQFPNYSSELNVNALELDDSALYLCASSRTSGGTDTQYFGPGTRLTVL.

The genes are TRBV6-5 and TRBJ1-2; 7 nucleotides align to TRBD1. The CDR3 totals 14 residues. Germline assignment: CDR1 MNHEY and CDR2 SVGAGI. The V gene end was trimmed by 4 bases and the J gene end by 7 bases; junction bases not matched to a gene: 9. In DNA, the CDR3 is TGTGCCAGCAGTTCTGGGGACAGAAGCCGTGGCTACACCTTC. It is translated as CASSSGDRSRGYTF.

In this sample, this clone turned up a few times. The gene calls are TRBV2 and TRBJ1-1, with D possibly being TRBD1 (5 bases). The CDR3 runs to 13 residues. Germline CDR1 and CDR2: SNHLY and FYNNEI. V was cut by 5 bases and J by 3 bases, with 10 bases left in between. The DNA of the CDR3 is TGTGCCAGCAGTAAGACAGCTTACACTGAAGCTTTCTTT. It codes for CASSKTAYTEAFF.

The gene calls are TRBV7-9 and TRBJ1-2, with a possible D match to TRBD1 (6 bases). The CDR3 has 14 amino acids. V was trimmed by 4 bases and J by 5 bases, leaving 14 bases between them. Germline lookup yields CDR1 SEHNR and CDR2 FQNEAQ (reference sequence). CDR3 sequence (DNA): TGTGCCAGCAGCTCTCCAGGGGTTTATTATGGCTACACCTTC. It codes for CASSSPGVYYGYTF.

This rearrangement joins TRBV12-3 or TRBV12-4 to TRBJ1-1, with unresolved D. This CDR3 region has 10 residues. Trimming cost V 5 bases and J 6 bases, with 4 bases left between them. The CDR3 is CASSTAEAFF. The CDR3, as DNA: TGTGCCAGCAGTACGGCTGAAGCTTTCTTT.